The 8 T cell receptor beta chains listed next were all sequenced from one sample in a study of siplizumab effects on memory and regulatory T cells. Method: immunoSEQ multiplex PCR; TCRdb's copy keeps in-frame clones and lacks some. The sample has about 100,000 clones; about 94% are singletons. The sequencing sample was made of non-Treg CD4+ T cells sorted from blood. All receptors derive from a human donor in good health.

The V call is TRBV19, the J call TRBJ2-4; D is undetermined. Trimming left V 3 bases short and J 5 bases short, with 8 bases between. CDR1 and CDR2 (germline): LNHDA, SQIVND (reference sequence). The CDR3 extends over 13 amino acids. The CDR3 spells CASSIHDQNIQYF. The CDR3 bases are TGTGCCAGTAGTATCCATGATCAAAACATTCAGTACTTC.

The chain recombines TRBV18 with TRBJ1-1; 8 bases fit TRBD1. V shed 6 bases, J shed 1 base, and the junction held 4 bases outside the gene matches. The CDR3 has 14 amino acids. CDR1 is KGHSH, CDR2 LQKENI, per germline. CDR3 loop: CASSADRGNTEAFF. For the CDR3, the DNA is TGTGCCAGCTCCGCTGACAGGGGGAACACTGAAGCTTTCTTT.

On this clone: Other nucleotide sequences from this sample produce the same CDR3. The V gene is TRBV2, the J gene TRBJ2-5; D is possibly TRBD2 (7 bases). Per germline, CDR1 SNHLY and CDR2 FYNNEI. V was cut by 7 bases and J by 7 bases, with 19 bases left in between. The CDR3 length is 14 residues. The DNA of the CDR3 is TGTGCCAGCACGAGGGGGGAGGGGGTGGGGACCCAGTACTTC. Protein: CASTRGEGVGTQYF.

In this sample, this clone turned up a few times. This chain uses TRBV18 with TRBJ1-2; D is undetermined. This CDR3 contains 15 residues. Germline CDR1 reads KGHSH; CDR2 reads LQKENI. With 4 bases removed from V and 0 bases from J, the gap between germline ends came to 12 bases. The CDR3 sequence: CASSLSRETNYGYTF. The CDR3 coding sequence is TGTGCCAGCTCACTTTCACGGGAAACTAACTATGGCTACACCTTC. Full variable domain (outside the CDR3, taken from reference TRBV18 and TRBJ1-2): NAGVMQNPRHLVRRRGQEARLRCSPMKGHSHVYWYRQLPEEGLKFMVYLQKENIIDESGMPKERFSAEFPKEGPSILRIQQVVRGDSAAYFCASSLSRETNYGYTFGSGTRLTVV.

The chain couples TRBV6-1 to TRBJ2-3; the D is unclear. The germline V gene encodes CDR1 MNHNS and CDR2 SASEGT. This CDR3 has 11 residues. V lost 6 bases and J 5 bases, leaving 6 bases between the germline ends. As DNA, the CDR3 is TGTGCCAGCAGGGATGTAGATACGCAGTATTTT. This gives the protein CASRDVDTQYF.

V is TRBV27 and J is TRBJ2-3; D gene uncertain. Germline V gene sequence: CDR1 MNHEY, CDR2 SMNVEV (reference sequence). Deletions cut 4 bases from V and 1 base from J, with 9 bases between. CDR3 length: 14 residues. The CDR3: CASSWGLGTDTQYF. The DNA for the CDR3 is TGTGCCAGCAGTTGGGGTCTCGGCACAGATACGCAGTATTTT.

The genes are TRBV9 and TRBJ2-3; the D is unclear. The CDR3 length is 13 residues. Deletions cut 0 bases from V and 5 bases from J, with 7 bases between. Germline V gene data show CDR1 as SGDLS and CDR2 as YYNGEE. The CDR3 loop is CASSVGSGDTQYF. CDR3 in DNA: TGTGCCAGCAGCGTAGGATCCGGAGATACGCAGTATTTT.

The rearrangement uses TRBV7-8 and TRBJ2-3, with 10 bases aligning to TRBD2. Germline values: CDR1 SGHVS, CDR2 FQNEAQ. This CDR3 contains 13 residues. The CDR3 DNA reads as TGTGCGGGGAGCGGGAGGGATGCAGATACGCAGTATTTT. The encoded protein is CAGSGRDADTQYF.